A selection of T cell receptor beta chains follows, all from one sample in a study of blood T cell repertoires in COVID-19. Method: immunoSEQ multiplex PCR; TCRdb's copy keeps in-frame clones and lacks some. The sample gives about 220,000 clones, approximately 83% of which show up once; roughly 3% is in the top ten. Source material: peripheral blood. These receptor sequences come from a woman in her 30s who had recovered from COVID-19. CDR3s include the opening cysteine and the closing phenylalanine or tryptophan. Each record gives: V gene, J gene, D gene, clone size, CDR3 DNA, CDR3 protein. D genes are given only for firm matches. Clone size is stated in some rows and not others, as once, few, many or a class when expanded.

>TRBV6-1|TRBJ1-5|NA|once
TGTGCCAGCAGTGAGCAGGGACTGGGAAATCAGCCCCAGCATTTT
CASSEQGLGNQPQHF
>TRBV13|TRBJ2-2|NA|NA
TGTGCCAGCAGTGGGGGGATCGGGGAGCTGTTTTTT
CASSGGIGELFF
>TRBV30|TRBJ2-2|TRBD1|NA
TGTGCCTGGAGTGCCGACAGGGGAAAGAACACCGGGGAGCTGTTTTTT
CAWSADRGKNTGELFF
>TRBV5-1|TRBJ1-2|NA|once
TGCGCCAGCAGCTTGGACAGTTATGGCTACACCTTC
CASSLDSYGYTF
>TRBV4-2|TRBJ2-1|TRBD2|once
TGTGCCAGCAGCCAATCGGGGGGAGGGGTTGAGCAGTTCTTC
CASSQSGGGVEQFF
>TRBV6-5|TRBJ2-2|NA|NA
TGTGCCAGCAGTTTCAAGTTATCGACTAGAATCGGGGAGCTGTTTTTT
CASSFKLSTRIGELFF
>TRBV6-5|TRBJ2-5|TRBD1|NA
TGTGCCAGTCACAGGGGAAGGGAGACGACCCAGTACTTC
CASHRGRETTQYF
>TRBV10-3|TRBJ1-5|TRBD1|few
TGTGCCATCAGCACAGGGGGGGGAAATCAGCCCCAGCATTTT
CAISTGGGNQPQHF
>TRBV7-9|TRBJ1-4|NA|NA
TGTGCCAGCAGCCCAAGCGGGGCTAGGGAAAAACTGTTTTTT
CASSPSGAREKLFF
>TRBV30|TRBJ2-7|NA|NA
TGTGCCTGGAGTATCCGGGGGATAGAGCAGTACTTC
CAWSIRGIEQYF
>TRBV27|TRBJ2-1|NA|once
TGTGCCAGCAGTTTATTGGGGGGCAATGAGCAGTTCTTC
CASSLLGGNEQFF
>TRBV28|TRBJ1-4|NA|NA
TGTGCCAGCAGTTCCACGGGGGAGGTCTGGGAAAAACTGTTTTTT
CASSSTGEVWEKLFF
>TRBV25-1|TRBJ1-2|TRBD1|NA
TGTGCCAGCAGTGAATCGAGGTTGGGGACAGGAGGGGCCGGTGGCTACACCTTC
CASSESRLGTGGAGGYTF
>TRBV3-1/TRBV3-2|TRBJ1-2|TRBD1|NA
TGTGCCAGCAGCCGTCTCCGGACAGGTGACTATGGCTACACCTTC
CASSRLRTGDYGYTF
>TRBV5-1|TRBJ2-2|TRBD2|few
TGCGCCAGCAGCTCCTTCTCTAGCGGGGAATTGATCGGGGAGCTGTTTTTT
CASSSFSSGELIGELFF
>TRBV5-6|TRBJ1-1|NA|once
TGTGCCAGCAGTCGGGGGGCCGGAACTTTCTTT
CASSRGAGTFF
>TRBV6-5|TRBJ2-5|NA|NA
TGTGCCAGCAGACGGGATTTCCAAGAGACCCAGTACTTC
CASRRDFQETQYF
>TRBV15|TRBJ1-1|NA|NA
TGTGCCACGTCGACCCCGGACAAAGGGACTGAAGCTTTCTTT
CATSTPDKGTEAFF
>TRBV5-1|TRBJ2-7|NA|NA
TGCGCCAGCAGCCTACGACAGCACACCTACGAGCAGTACTTC
CASSLRQHTYEQYF
>TRBV6-5|TRBJ2-7|TRBD1|NA
TGTGCCAGCATTCCTACCGGGACAGGCGACGAGCAGTACTTC
CASIPTGTGDEQYF
>TRBV6-5|TRBJ2-7|NA|few
TGTGCCAGCAGCCCAAGCGCGGTCTACGAGCAGTACTTC
CASSPSAVYEQYF
>TRBV6-6|TRBJ2-3|TRBD2|few
TGTGCCAGCAGTTACGGGAGGCTAGCGGACACAGATACGCAGTATTTT
CASSYGRLADTDTQYF
>TRBV5-4|TRBJ2-1|TRBD1|NA
TGTGCCAGCAGCCCGGACAGGGCCCGGCACAATGAGCAGTTCTTC
CASSPDRARHNEQFF
>TRBV27|TRBJ2-3|TRBD2|NA
TGTGCCAGCAGTTTTATCATTCCATCGGGGGGGGCGGGAGATACGCAGTATTTT
CASSFIIPSGGAGDTQYF
>TRBV5-1|TRBJ2-3|TRBD2|NA
TGCGCCAGTCAGCGGGGGGGATCCACAGATACGCAGTATTTT
CASQRGGSTDTQYF
>TRBV2|TRBJ2-3|TRBD2|NA
TGTGCCAGCAGCGGTAGCGGGGTGCCAGATACGCAGTATTTT
CASSGSGVPDTQYF
>TRBV5-4|TRBJ2-1|NA|NA
TGTGCCAGCAGCTTTTACAGATCCCATGAGCAGTTCTTC
CASSFYRSHEQFF
>TRBV11-2|TRBJ2-3|TRBD2|NA
TGTGCCAGCAGCGCGGTAGCGGGGGGGCCGACAGATACGCAGTATTTT
CASSAVAGGPTDTQYF
>TRBV20-1|TRBJ2-1|NA|NA
TGCAGTGCTAAGGGGCAGAATGAGCAGTTCTTC
CSAKGQNEQFF
>TRBV30|TRBJ2-7|NA|NA
TGTGCCTGGACAGTGGGCGGGTACGAGCAGTACTTC
CAWTVGGYEQYF
>TRBV6-2/TRBV6-3|TRBJ2-7|TRBD2|NA
TGTGCCAGCAGTCTAACTAGCGGCTACGAGCAGTACTTC
CASSLTSGYEQYF
>TRBV7-2|TRBJ2-5|NA|NA
TGTGCCAGCAGCTTACGGGCGGGGGCCTACCAAGAGACCCAGTACTTC
CASSLRAGAYQETQYF
>TRBV29-1|TRBJ1-1|NA|NA
TGCAGCGCTTGCGAGGCTGAAGCTTTCTTT
CSACEAEAFF
>TRBV6-2/TRBV6-3|TRBJ2-1|NA|NA
TGTGCCAGCAGTTACTCTAGGACAAGACAGTTCTTC
CASSYSRTRQFF
>TRBV5-4|TRBJ1-4|NA|NA
TGTGCCAGCAGCTTAGGGGGGGCGTCTTCTGAAAAACTGTTTTTT
CASSLGGASSEKLFF
>TRBV6-5|TRBJ2-7|TRBD1|NA
TGTGCCAGCAGTTACTCCCGGACAGGAAACTACGAGCAGTACTTC
CASSYSRTGNYEQYF
>TRBV7-9|TRBJ1-1|TRBD1|few
TGTGCCAGCAGCCGAGGGACAGGGGGCGCGAATGAAGCTTTCTTT
CASSRGTGGANEAFF
>TRBV6-2/TRBV6-3|TRBJ2-7|NA|NA
TGTGCCAGCAGTTACCGCGGACTGCCCGGGCAGTACTTC
CASSYRGLPGQYF
>TRBV19|TRBJ2-1|TRBD2|few
TGTGCCAGTAGTATATTTGGAGCGGGGGGGCTGGTATCTGGCTCCTACAATGAGCAGTTCTTC
CASSIFGAGGLVSGSYNEQFF
>TRBV15|TRBJ1-2|NA|once
TGTGCCACCAGCAGAGGACAGAACTATGGCTACACCTTC
CATSRGQNYGYTF
>TRBV18|TRBJ1-6|TRBD1|once
TGTGCCAGCTCACTCAGACAGGGGACTAATTCACCCCTCCACTTT
CASSLRQGTNSPLHF
>TRBV5-6|TRBJ2-1|TRBD2|NA
TGTGCCAGCAGCGCCAGACCGGGACTAAAAGCCTACAATGAGCAGTTCTTC
CASSARPGLKAYNEQFF
>TRBV19|TRBJ1-1|NA|NA
TGTGCCAGTAGTGTTACAGGTTGGGACACTGAAGCTTTCTTT
CASSVTGWDTEAFF
>TRBV12-3/TRBV12-4|TRBJ2-3|NA|NA
TGTGCCAGCAGTTTGGGCCCGGGACATTGGGGGGGTTTT
CASSLGPGHWGGF
>TRBV7-9|TRBJ1-3|NA|once
TGTGCCAGCACTCAAGGGGGAAAACACACCATATATTTT
CASTQGGKHTIYF
>TRBV12-5|TRBJ2-7|TRBD1|NA
TGTGCTAGTGGTTTCGAGACAGGGTTCGAGCAGTACTTC
CASGFETGFEQYF
>TRBV6-1|TRBJ2-4|NA|NA
TGTGCCAGCAGTGAATATGAGAGGAACATTCAGTACTTC
CASSEYERNIQYF
>TRBV7-9|TRBJ2-4|NA|NA
TGTGCCAGCAGCTCCCCCGGGGTTGAGCCCAAAAACATTCAGTACTTC
CASSSPGVEPKNIQYF
>TRBV2|TRBJ1-3|NA|NA
TGTGCCAGCTCCCAGGGAAAGGGGATCTCTGGAAACACCATATATTTT
CASSQGKGISGNTIYF
>TRBV11-2|TRBJ2-2|NA|NA
TGTGCCAGCAGCTTAGATCCAAGCGGCAAAATTGGCACCGGGGAGCTGTTTTTT
CASSLDPSGKIGTGELFF
>TRBV7-6|TRBJ2-7|NA|NA
TGTGCCAGCAGCTTAGCGCCTAGCAGTGAGCAGTACTTC
CASSLAPSSEQYF
>TRBV6-6|TRBJ1-1|NA|few
TGTGCCAGCCAAACGGGGGGTGGTAGCGCTGAAGCTTTCTTT
CASQTGGGSAEAFF
>TRBV5-1|TRBJ1-1|NA|NA
TGCGCCAGCAGCACGGCCTGGACAAGGCAGAACACTGAAGCTTTCTTT
CASSTAWTRQNTEAFF